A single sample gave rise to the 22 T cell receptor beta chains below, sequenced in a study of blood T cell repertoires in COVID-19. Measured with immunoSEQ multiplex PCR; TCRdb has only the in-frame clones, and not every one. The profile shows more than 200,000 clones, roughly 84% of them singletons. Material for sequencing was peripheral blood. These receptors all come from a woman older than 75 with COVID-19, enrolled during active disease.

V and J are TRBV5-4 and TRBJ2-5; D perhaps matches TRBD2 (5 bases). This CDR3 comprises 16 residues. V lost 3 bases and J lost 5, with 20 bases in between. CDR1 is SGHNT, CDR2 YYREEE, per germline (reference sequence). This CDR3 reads CASSSPRSGGVETQYF. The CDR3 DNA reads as TGTGCCAGCAGCTCGCCCCGCAGCGGTGGGGTGGAGACCCAGTACTTC.

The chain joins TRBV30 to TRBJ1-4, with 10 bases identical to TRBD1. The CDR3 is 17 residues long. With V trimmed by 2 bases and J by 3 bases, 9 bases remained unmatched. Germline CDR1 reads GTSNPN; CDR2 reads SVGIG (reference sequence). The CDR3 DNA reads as TGTGCCTGGAGTAGGGACAGGGGAGGACAGGCTAATGAAAAACTGTTTTTT. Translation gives CAWSRDRGGQANEKLFF.

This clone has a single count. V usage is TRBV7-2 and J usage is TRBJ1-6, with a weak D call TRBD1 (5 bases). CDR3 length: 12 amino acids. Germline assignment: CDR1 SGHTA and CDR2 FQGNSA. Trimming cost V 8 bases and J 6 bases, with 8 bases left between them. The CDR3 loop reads CASAGLNSPLHF. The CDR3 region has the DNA TGTGCCAGCGCGGGGCTTAATTCACCCCTCCACTTT.

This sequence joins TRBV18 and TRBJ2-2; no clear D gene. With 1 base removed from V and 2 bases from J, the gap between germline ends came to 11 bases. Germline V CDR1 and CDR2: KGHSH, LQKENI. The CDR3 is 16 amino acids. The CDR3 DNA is TGTGCCAGCTCACCACTGGCAACGACAAACACCGGGGAGCTGTTTTTT. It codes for CASSPLATTNTGELFF. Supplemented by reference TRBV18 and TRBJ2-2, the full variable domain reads NAGVMQNPRHLVRRRGQEARLRCSPMKGHSHVYWYRQLPEEGLKFMVYLQKENIIDESGMPKERFSAEFPKEGPSILRIQQVVRGDSAAYFCASSPLATTNTGELFFGEGSRLTVL.

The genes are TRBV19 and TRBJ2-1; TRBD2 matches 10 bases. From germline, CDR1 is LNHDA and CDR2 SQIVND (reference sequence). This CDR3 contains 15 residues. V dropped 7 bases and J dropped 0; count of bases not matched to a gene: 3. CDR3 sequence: CASNERGGSYNEQFF. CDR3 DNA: TGTGCCAGTAATGAGCGGGGGGGCTCCTACAATGAGCAGTTCTTC.

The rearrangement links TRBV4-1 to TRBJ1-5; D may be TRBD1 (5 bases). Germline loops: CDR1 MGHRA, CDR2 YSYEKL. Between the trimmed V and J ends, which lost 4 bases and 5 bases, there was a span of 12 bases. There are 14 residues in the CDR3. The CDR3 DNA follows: TGCGCCAGCAGCCCACGCAGGGTCGATCAGCCCCAGCATTTT. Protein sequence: CASSPRRVDQPQHF.

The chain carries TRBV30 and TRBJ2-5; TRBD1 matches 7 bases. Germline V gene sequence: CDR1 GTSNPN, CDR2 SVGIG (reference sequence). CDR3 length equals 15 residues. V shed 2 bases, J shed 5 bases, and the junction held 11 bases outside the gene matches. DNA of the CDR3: TGTGCCTGGAGTCCTCTTAGGACAGGCTACGAGACCCAGTACTTC. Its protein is CAWSPLRTGYETQYF.

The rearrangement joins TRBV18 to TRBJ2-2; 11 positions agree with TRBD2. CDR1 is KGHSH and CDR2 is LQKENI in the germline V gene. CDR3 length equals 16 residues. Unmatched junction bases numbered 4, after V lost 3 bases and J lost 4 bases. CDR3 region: CASSPTSGVFTGELFF. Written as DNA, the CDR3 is TGTGCCAGCTCACCGACTAGCGGGGTCTTCACCGGGGAGCTGTTTTTT. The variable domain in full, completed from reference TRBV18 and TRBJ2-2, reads NAGVMQNPRHLVRRRGQEARLRCSPMKGHSHVYWYRQLPEEGLKFMVYLQKENIIDESGMPKERFSAEFPKEGPSILRIQQVVRGDSAAYFCASSPTSGVFTGELFFGEGSRLTVL.

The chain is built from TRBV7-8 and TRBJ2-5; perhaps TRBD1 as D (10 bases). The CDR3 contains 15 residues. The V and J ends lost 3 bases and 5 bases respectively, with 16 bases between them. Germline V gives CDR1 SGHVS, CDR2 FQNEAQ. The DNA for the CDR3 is TGTGCCAGCAGCTTTAGCGGGGGACAGGGGGAGACCCAGTACTTC. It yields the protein CASSFSGGQGETQYF.

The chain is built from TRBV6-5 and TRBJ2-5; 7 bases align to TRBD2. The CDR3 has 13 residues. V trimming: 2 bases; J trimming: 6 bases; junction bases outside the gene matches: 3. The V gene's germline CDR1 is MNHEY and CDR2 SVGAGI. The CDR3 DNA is TGTGCCAGCAGTTACAGCGGGGCTCAGACCCAGTACTTC. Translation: CASSYSGAQTQYF.

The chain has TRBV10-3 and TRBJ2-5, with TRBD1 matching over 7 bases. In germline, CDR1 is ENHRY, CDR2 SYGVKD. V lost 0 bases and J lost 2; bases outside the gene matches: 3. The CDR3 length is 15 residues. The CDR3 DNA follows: TGTGCCATCAGTGAGTCGACAGGGCAACAAGAGACCCAGTACTTC. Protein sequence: CAISESTGQQETQYF.

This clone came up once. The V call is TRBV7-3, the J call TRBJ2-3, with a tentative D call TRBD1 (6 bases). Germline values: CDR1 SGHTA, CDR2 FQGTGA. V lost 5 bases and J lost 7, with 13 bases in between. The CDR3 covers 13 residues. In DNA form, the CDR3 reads TGTGCCAGCAGCGGAACAGGGATGTATACGCAGTATTTT. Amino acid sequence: CASSGTGMYTQYF.

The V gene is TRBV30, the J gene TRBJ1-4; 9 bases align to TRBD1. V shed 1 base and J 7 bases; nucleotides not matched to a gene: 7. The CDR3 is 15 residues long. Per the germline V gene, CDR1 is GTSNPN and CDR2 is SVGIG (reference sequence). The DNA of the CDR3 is TGTGCCTGGAGTGGATTCACAGGGGGCGGTGAAAAACTGTTTTTT. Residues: CAWSGFTGGGEKLFF.

The CDR3: CATSETGGYRYTF. CDR3 coding DNA: TGTGCCACCAGTGAGACAGGGGGATATCGCTACACCTTC. The chain uses TRBV24-1 and TRBJ1-2, with TRBD1 matching over 9 bases. V was pared by 4 bases and J by 9 bases, with 5 bases of the junction left unmatched. Germline assignment: CDR1 KGHDR and CDR2 SFDVKD. CDR3 length: 13 residues.

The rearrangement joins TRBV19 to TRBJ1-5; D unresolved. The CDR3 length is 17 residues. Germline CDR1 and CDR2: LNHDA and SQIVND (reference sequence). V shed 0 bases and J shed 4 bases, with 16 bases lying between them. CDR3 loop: CASSIDREERKNQPQHF. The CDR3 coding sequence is TGTGCCAGTAGTATAGATCGGGAGGAACGCAAGAATCAGCCCCAGCATTTT.

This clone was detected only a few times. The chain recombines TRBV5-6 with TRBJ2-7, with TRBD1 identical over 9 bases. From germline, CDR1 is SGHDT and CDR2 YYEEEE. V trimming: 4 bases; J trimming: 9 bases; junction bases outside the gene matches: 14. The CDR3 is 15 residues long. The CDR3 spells CASSRPPGQGIGQYF. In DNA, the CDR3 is TGTGCCAGCAGCCGGCCCCCAGGACAGGGGATCGGGCAGTACTTC.

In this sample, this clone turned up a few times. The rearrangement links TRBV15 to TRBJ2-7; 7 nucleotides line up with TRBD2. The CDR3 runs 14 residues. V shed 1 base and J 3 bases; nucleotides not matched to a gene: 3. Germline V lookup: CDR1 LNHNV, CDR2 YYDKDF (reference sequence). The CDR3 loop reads CATSRGEGFYEQYV. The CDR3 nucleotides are TGTGCCACCAGCAGAGGGGAGGGTTTCTACGAGCAGTACGTC.

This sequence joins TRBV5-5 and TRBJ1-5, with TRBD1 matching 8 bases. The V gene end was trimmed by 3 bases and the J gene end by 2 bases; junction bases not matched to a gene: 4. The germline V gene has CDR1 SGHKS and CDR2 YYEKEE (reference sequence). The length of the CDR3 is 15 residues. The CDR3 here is CASSYTGGGNQPQHF. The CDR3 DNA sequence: TGTGCCAGCAGCTATACAGGGGGGGGCAATCAGCCCCAGCATTTT.

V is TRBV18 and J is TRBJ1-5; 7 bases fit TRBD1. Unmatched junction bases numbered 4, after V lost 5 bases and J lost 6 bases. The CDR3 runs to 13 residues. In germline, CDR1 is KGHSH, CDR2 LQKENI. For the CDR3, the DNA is TGTGCCAGCTCAACGGGACAGTCTCAGCCCCAGCATTTT. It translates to CASSTGQSQPQHF.

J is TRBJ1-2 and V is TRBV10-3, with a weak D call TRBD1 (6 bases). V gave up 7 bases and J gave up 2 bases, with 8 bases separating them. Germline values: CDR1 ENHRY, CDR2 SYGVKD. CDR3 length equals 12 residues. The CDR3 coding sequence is TGTGCCATCAATACAGGGAACTATGGCTACACCTTC. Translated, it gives CAINTGNYGYTF.

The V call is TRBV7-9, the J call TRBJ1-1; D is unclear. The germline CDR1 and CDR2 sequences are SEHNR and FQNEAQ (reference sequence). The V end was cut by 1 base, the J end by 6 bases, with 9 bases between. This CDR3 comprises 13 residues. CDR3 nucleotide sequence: TGTGCCAGCAGCTTAGACAGTCCCTCTGAAGCTTTCTTT. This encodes CASSLDSPSEAFF.

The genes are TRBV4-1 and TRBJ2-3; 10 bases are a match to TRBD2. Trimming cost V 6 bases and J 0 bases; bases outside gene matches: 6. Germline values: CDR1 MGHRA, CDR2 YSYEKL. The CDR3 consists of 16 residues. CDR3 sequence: CASRLGTSASTDTQYF. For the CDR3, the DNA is TGCGCCAGCAGACTTGGGACTAGCGCTAGCACAGATACGCAGTATTTT.